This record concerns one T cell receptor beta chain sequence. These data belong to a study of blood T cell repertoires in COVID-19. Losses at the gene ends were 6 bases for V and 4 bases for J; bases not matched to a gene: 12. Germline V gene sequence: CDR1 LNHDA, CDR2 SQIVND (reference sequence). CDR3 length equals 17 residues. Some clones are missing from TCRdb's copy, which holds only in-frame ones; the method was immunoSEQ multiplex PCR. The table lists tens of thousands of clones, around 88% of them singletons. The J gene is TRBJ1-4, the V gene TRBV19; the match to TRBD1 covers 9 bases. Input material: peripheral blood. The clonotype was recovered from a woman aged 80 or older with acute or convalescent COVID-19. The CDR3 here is CASSIGTGYDYNEKLFF. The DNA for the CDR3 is TGTGCCAGTAGCATTGGGACAGGGTACGACTATAATGAAAAACTGTTTTTT.